The 27 T cell receptor beta chains in this list originate from one sample, sequenced in a study of control samples from healthy donors and cancer patients. Sequencing used immunoSEQ multiplex PCR; TCRdb keeps in-frame clones, though not all of them. Among 8,000 to 13,000 clones, roughly 90% were seen once, and the ten largest hold over 20%. The sample consisted of PBMCs. These TCRs come from a man aged 55 to 70 with colorectal cancer.

The chain couples TRBV2 to TRBJ2-7, with D possibly being TRBD1 (5 bases). The CDR3 loop spans 16 amino acids. V gave up 1 base and J gave up 5 bases, with 18 bases separating them. Per the germline V gene, CDR1 is SNHLY and CDR2 is FYNNEI. CDR3 sequence: CASSEVRQLKIDEQYF. CDR3 nucleotides: TGTGCCAGCAGTGAAGTTAGACAGCTTAAGATCGACGAGCAGTACTTC.

The chain recombines TRBV11-1 with TRBJ1-3, with unresolved D. V lost 4 bases and J lost 1, with 8 bases in between. The CDR3 is 14 amino acids. Germline V CDR1 and CDR2: SGHAT, FQDESV (reference sequence). The DNA of the CDR3 is TGTGCCAGCAGCTCCGGGCCTTCTGGAAACACCATATATTTT. Its protein is CASSSGPSGNTIYF.

The CDR3 here is CAWSDLGRKKDSGNTIYF. In DNA form, the CDR3 reads TGTGCCTGGAGCGACCTCGGACGGAAGAAAGACTCTGGAAACACCATATATTTT. The chain couples TRBV30 to TRBJ1-3; no reliable D call. Germline CDR1 reads GTSNPN; CDR2 reads SVGIG (reference sequence). The CDR3 loop spans 18 amino acids. The germline V and J ends were trimmed by 3 bases and 0 bases, with 21 bases remaining between them.

CDR3 DNA: TGTGCCAGCTATTCCCCCGGACAGGACTACGAGCAGTACTTC. Its protein product is CASYSPGQDYEQYF. J is TRBJ2-7 and V is TRBV28; TRBD1 matches at 7 bases. V shed 8 bases and J 3 bases; nucleotides not matched to a gene: 10. Germline assignment: CDR1 MDHEN and CDR2 SYDVKM. This CDR3 has 14 amino acids. Based on the CDR3 plus reference TRBV28 and TRBJ2-7, the full variable domain is DVKVTQSSRYLVKRTGEKVFLECVQDMDHENMFWYRQDPGLGLRLIYFSYDVKMKEKGDIPEGYSVSREKKERFSLILESASTNQTSMYLCASYSPGQDYEQYFGPGTRLTVT.

The rearrangement uses TRBV18 and TRBJ2-1, with unresolved D. The CDR3 runs to 13 residues. Trimming shortened V by 0 bases and J by 4 bases, and 4 bases separated the two germline ends. The germline V gene has CDR1 KGHSH and CDR2 LQKENI. The CDR3 region is CASSPPGYNEQFF. The CDR3 coding sequence is TGTGCCAGCTCACCACCCGGGTACAATGAGCAGTTCTTC.

V usage is TRBV18 and J usage is TRBJ1-5, with D tentatively TRBD1 (6 bases). The germline gives CDR1 KGHSH, CDR2 LQKENI. The V gene lost 5 bases and the J gene lost 7 bases, with 12 bases spanning the gap. The CDR3 covers 13 residues. The CDR3 nucleotides are TGTGCCAGCTCATTTACAGGGATGCAGCCCCAGCATTTT. Translation gives CASSFTGMQPQHF.

This chain connects TRBV4-2 to TRBJ2-3, with unresolved D. CDR1 is LGHNA, CDR2 YNFKEQ, per germline. V lost 3 bases to trimming and J lost 5 bases, with 15 bases between them. CDR3 length: 15 residues. The CDR3 is CASSHPERARDTQYF. The CDR3 DNA follows: TGTGCCAGCAGCCACCCCGAAAGAGCTCGAGATACGCAGTATTTT.

The V gene is TRBV29-1, the J gene TRBJ2-1, with D possibly matching TRBD1 (6 bases). The CDR3 covers 15 residues. Per germline, CDR1 SQVTM and CDR2 ANQGSEA. V was trimmed by 4 bases and J by 6 bases, leaving 19 bases between them. CDR3 sequence: CSVGTGLGGGNEQFF. The CDR3 DNA is TGCAGCGTTGGCACAGGGTTAGGAGGAGGCAATGAGCAGTTCTTC.

The chain carries TRBV11-2 and TRBJ2-5; weak D call: TRBD2 (5 bases). Germline V lookup: CDR1 SGHAT, CDR2 FQNNGV. Trimming shortened V by 5 bases and J by 4 bases, and 17 bases separated the two germline ends. The CDR3 has 15 residues. The CDR3 nucleotides are TGTGCCAGCAGCCACCTAGATTTTGAGGGAGAGACCCAGTACTTC. It encodes CASSHLDFEGETQYF.

The rearrangement links TRBV7-2 to TRBJ2-5; 16 bases match TRBD2. Germline lookup yields CDR1 SGHTA and CDR2 FQGNSA. The CDR3 sequence is 17 residues long. The V segment lost 5 bases and the J segment 4 bases; nucleotides outside the gene matches: 7. The CDR3 DNA reads TGTGCCAGCAGCGCGGGACTAGCGGGGGGGCAGCGAGAGACCCAGTACTTC. This encodes CASSAGLAGGQRETQYF.

The chain uses TRBV27 and TRBJ2-7, with TRBD2 identical over 7 bases. V gave up 5 bases and J gave up 2 bases; unmatched junction bases: 6. Germline assignment: CDR1 MNHEY and CDR2 SMNVEV (reference sequence). The CDR3 loop spans 14 amino acids. The CDR3 coding sequence is TGTGCCAGCAGTCCCGCCGGGGGGACCTACGAGCAGTACTTC. Translation: CASSPAGGTYEQYF.

The chain's CDR3 is CASSRVDSPLHF. CDR3 coding DNA: TGTGCCAGCAGTCGTGTGGATTCACCCCTCCACTTT. The V call is TRBV6-6, the J call TRBJ1-6; no firm D call. Trimming took 5 bases from V and 8 from J, leaving 7 bases between them. This CDR3 comprises 12 residues. CDR1 is MNHNY, CDR2 SVGAGI, per germline (reference sequence).

The V gene is TRBV28, the J gene TRBJ2-7; the match to TRBD2 covers 7 bases. The CDR3 extends over 12 amino acids. CDR1 is MDHEN, CDR2 SYDVKM, per germline. The V segment lost 3 bases and the J segment 6 bases; nucleotides outside the gene matches: 2. In DNA, the CDR3 is TGTGCCAGCAGTTTTGGGGGGGTCGAGCAGTACTTC. It is translated as CASSFGGVEQYF.

The rearrangement links TRBV11-2 to TRBJ1-4, with a weak D call TRBD1 (6 bases). Germline V gene lookup returns CDR1 SGHAT and CDR2 FQNNGV. This CDR3 has 16 residues. V was shortened by 4 bases and J by 5 bases, with 17 bases between the two germline ends. CDR3 coding DNA: TGTGCCAGCAGCTCCCACAATACAGGGTTCAATGAAAAACTGTTTTTT. Translating gives CASSSHNTGFNEKLFF.

V usage is TRBV15 and J usage is TRBJ1-5; 12 bases are shared with TRBD1. The V segment lost 2 bases and the J segment 2 bases; nucleotides outside the gene matches: 16. This CDR3 has 21 amino acids. CDR1 is LNHNV, CDR2 YYDKDF, per germline (reference sequence). The CDR3 region is CATSRPLRRDRGLSRNQPQHF. CDR3 sequence (DNA): TGTGCCACCAGCAGACCGCTCCGCCGGGACAGGGGGCTTTCGCGCAATCAGCCCCAGCATTTT.

The rearrangement links TRBV5-1 to TRBJ2-1, with a tentative D call TRBD2 (5 bases). The germline V gene has CDR1 SGHRS and CDR2 YFSETQ. V shed 3 bases and J shed 6 bases, with 13 bases lying between them. CDR3 size: 14 residues. The CDR3 is CASSSLTSGNEQFF. In nucleotides, the CDR3 is TGCGCCAGCAGCTCGCTAACTAGTGGCAATGAGCAGTTCTTC.

V and J are TRBV28 and TRBJ1-3, with D possibly matching TRBD1 (5 bases). Germline V gene sequence: CDR1 MDHEN, CDR2 SYDVKM. Trimming left V 7 bases short and J 0 bases short, with 19 bases between. The CDR3 has 17 amino acids. CDR3 loop: CASTFPGTQASGNTIYF. Here the CDR3 DNA reads TGTGCCAGCACCTTCCCCGGGACCCAAGCCTCTGGAAACACCATATATTTT.

The rearrangement joins TRBV5-1 to TRBJ2-1; 11 nucleotides line up with TRBD2. The junction had 9 bases not matched to a gene; V was cut back by 4 bases and J by 0 bases. In germline, CDR1 is SGHRS, CDR2 YFSETQ. CDR3 size: 18 residues. Written as DNA, the CDR3 is TGCGCCAGCAGCCGCCGAACTAGCGGGGGTCCCTCCTACAATGAGCAGTTCTTC. This gives the protein CASSRRTSGGPSYNEQFF. The variable domain in full, with the rest retrieved from reference TRBV5-1 and TRBJ2-1, is KAGVTQTPRYLIKTRGQQVTLSCSPISGHRSVSWYQQTPGQGLQFLFEYFSETQRNKGNFPGRFSGRQFSNSRSEMNVSTLELGDSALYLCASSRRTSGGPSYNEQFFGPGTRLTVL.

As to this clone: The same CDR3 can be traced to other DNA sequences in this sample. The chain links TRBV11-2 to TRBJ2-7, with D possibly TRBD2 on 6 matching bases. Germline values: CDR1 SGHAT, CDR2 FQNNGV. Between the trimmed V and J ends, which lost 5 bases and 0 bases, there was a span of 17 bases. The CDR3 consists of 16 residues. CDR3 in DNA: TGTGCCAGCAGCCCGCGTCGGGGGTTAAGCTCCTACGAGCAGTACTTC. The encoded protein is CASSPRRGLSSYEQYF.

The chain employs TRBV27 and TRBJ2-7; 8 nucleotides line up with TRBD1. This CDR3 has 14 residues. With V trimmed by 5 bases and J by 2 bases, 5 bases remained unmatched. Per germline, CDR1 MNHEY and CDR2 SMNVEV (reference sequence). The CDR3 is CASSRQGFAYEQYF. The CDR3 nucleotides are TGTGCCAGCAGTCGACAGGGGTTTGCCTACGAGCAGTACTTC.

This chain links TRBV5-1 with TRBJ1-1; TRBD1 is a possible D gene (5 bases). V lost 3 bases and J 1 base, leaving 13 bases between the germline ends. This CDR3 contains 15 residues. Germline V gives CDR1 SGHRS, CDR2 YFSETQ. The CDR3 sequence: CASSYSGPGNTEAFF. CDR3 in DNA: TGCGCCAGCAGCTATTCAGGGCCGGGGAACACTGAAGCTTTCTTT.

The chain couples TRBV28 to TRBJ1-5; possibly TRBD1 for D (5 bases). Germline CDR1 reads MDHEN; CDR2 reads SYDVKM. The V gene lost 6 bases and the J gene lost 4 bases, with 10 bases spanning the gap. The CDR3 is 13 residues long. CDR3 sequence: CASSWRGNQPQHF. The CDR3 DNA is TGTGCCAGCAGCTGGAGGGGAAATCAGCCCCAGCATTTT.

The chain joins TRBV7-3 to TRBJ2-2; D call uncertain. CDR1 SGHTA and CDR2 FQGTGA come from the germline V gene. The V gene lost 1 base and the J gene lost 6 bases, with 3 bases spanning the gap. This CDR3 contains 12 residues. The CDR3: CASSLSAGELFF. The CDR3 DNA sequence: TGTGCCAGCAGCTTAAGTGCCGGGGAGCTGTTTTTT.

This chain links TRBV6-5 with TRBJ2-5; TRBD1 aligns across 7 bases. The CDR3 is made up of 15 amino acids. Germline V gene lookup returns CDR1 MNHEY and CDR2 SVGAGI. The V segment lost 0 bases and the J segment 4 bases; nucleotides outside the gene matches: 5. DNA of the CDR3: TGTGCCAGCAGTTACTCGACAGGGAACCGAGAGACCCAGTACTTC. As protein: CASSYSTGNRETQYF.

The V and J genes are TRBV7-3 and TRBJ2-2; D ambiguous. Germline V gene lookup returns CDR1 SGHTA and CDR2 FQGTGA. This CDR3 has 14 residues. V shed 3 bases and J shed 5 bases, with 10 bases lying between them. Here the CDR3 reads CASSFPGRTGELFF. For the CDR3, the DNA is TGTGCCAGCAGCTTCCCAGGCCGAACCGGGGAGCTGTTTTTT.

The chain recombines TRBV6-2 or TRBV6-3 with TRBJ2-7; D possibly corresponds to TRBD1 (6 bases). Germline loops: CDR1 MNHEY, CDR2 SVGEGT. Deletions cut 4 bases from V and 3 bases from J, with 16 bases between. This CDR3 contains 15 residues. CDR3 amino acids: CASSLAQGGGYEQYF. In DNA form, the CDR3 reads TGTGCCAGCAGTTTGGCTCAAGGGGGTGGCTACGAGCAGTACTTC.

This clone was observed once. The chain uses TRBV5-8 and TRBJ2-1; 9 bases fit TRBD2. Looked up from germline, CDR1 is SGHTS and CDR2 is YDEGEE. There are 15 residues in the CDR3. V trimming: 1 base; J trimming: 3 bases; junction bases outside the gene matches: 2. The CDR3 sequence is CASSLWRGGYNEQFF. CDR3 bases: TGTGCCAGCAGCTTGTGGCGGGGGGGCTACAATGAGCAGTTCTTC.